This paragraph reports one T cell receptor (beta chain). The CDR3 covers 15 residues. Germline V CDR1 and CDR2: MDHEN, SYDVKM. Trimming shortened V by 2 bases and J by 2 bases, and 11 bases separated the two germline ends. A sample-barcoded 5' primer and a J-beta primer mix were used in a second PCR of roughly 6 to 11 cycles. TCRdb fed the 5' RACE reads into MiXCR, producing one record per CDR3 protein. This repertoire shows 1,500,000 or so distinct CDR3 sequences, 35% to 45% found once; its top ten account for roughly 3.7%. These data originate in a study of blood T cells in healthy people across ages. Individuals who donated were healthy Caucasians from Russia aged about 6 to 90. Every sample gave at least 5.5 micrograms of total RNA when it was extracted.

The TCR comes from a woman between 18 and 30 years old in good health. The sequencing sample was made of blood. V usage is TRBV28 and J usage is TRBJ2-3; D is unresolved. In DNA, the CDR3 is TGTGCCAGCAGTTTACCGACGGATCTCACAGATACGCAGTATTTT. Protein sequence: CASSLPTDLTDTQYF.